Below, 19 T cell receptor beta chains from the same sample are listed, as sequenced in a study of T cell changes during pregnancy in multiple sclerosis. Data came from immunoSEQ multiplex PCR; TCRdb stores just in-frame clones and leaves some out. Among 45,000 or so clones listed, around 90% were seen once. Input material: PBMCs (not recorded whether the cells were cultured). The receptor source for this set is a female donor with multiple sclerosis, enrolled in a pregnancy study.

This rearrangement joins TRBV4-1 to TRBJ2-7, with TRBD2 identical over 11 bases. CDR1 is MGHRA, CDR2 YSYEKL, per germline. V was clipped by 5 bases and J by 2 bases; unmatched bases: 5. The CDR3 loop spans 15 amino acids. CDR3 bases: TGCGCCAGCAGCGGGCCTAGCGGGAGGACCTACGAGCAGTACTTC. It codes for CASSGPSGRTYEQYF.

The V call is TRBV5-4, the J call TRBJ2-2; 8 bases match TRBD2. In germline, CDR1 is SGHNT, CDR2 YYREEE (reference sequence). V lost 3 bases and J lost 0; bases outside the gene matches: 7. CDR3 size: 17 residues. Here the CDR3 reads CASSSLAGGTNTGELFF. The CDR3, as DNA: TGTGCCAGCAGCTCCTTGGCGGGAGGAACGAACACCGGGGAGCTGTTTTTT.

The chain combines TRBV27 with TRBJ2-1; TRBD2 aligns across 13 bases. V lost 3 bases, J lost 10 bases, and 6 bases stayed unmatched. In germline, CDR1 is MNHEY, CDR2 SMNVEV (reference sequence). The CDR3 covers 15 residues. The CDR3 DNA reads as TGTGCCAGCAGTTTGAGGTCACTAGCGGGAGGGGAGCAGTTCTTC. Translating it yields CASSLRSLAGGEQFF.

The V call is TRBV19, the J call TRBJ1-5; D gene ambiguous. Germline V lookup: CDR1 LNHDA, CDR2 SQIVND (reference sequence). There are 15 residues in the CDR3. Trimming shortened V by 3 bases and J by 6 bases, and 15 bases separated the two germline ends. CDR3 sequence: CASSIVAPGSQPQHF. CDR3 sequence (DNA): TGTGCCAGTAGTATTGTGGCTCCGGGTAGTCAGCCCCAGCATTTT.

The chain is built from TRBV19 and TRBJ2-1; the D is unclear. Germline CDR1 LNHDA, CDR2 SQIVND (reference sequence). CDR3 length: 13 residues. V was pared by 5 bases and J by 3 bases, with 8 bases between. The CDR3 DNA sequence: TGTGCCAGTAGTTCCCGCCTCTACAATGAGCAGTTCTTC. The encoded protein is CASSSRLYNEQFF. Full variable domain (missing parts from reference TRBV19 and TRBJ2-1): DGGITQSPKYLFRKEGQNVTLSCEQNLNHDAMYWYRQDPGQGLRLIYYSQIVNDFQKGDIAEGYSVSREKKESFPLTVTSAQKNPTAFYLCASSSRLYNEQFFGPGTRLTVL.

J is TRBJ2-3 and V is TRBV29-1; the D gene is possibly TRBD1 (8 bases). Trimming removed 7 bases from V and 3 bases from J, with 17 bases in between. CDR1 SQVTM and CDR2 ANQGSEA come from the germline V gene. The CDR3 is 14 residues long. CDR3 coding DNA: TGCAGCGGTAACAGGGGGGGTGGAACAGATACGCAGTATTTT. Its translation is CSGNRGGGTDTQYF.

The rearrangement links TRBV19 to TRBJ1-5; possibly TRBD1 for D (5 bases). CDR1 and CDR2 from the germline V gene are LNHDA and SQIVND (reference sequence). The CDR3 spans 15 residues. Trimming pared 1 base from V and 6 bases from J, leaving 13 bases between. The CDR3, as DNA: TGTGCCAGTAGTATAGGGGCAGGGACCCCTCAGCCCCAGCATTTT. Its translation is CASSIGAGTPQPQHF.

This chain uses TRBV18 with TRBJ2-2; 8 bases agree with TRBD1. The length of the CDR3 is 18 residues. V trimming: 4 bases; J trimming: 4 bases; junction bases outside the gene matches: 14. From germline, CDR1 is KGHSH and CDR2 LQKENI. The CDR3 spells CASSLTRPGQGATGELFF. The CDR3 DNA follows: TGTGCCAGCTCACTCACGCGTCCTGGCCAGGGGGCCACCGGGGAGCTGTTTTTT.

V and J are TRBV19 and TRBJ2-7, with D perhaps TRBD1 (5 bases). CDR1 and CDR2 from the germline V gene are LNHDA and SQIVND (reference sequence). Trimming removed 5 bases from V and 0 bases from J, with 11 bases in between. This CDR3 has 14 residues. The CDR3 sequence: CASSPDRGSYEQYF. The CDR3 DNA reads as TGTGCCAGTAGTCCCGACAGAGGCTCCTACGAGCAGTACTTC.

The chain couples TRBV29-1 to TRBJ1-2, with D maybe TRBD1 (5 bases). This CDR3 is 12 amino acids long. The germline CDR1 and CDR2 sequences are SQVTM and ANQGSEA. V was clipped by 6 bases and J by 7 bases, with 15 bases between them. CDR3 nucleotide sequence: TGCAGCGTAGGGCAGGGTGATTTTGGCTACACCTTC. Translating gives CSVGQGDFGYTF.

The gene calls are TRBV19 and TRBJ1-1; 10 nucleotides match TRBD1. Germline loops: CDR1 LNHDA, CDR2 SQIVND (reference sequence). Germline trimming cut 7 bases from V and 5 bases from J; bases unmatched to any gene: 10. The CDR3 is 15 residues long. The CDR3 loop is CASTTGTGVGTEAFF. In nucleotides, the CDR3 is TGTGCCAGTACCACCGGGACAGGGGTCGGGACTGAAGCTTTCTTT.

The CDR3 DNA is TGTGCCAGCAGTGTACTAGCGGGGACTCCCAATGAGCAGTTCTTC. This gives the protein CASSVLAGTPNEQFF. The chain joins TRBV6-4 to TRBJ2-1; 10 bases match TRBD2. There are 15 residues in the CDR3. CDR1 and CDR2 from the germline V gene are MRHNA and SNTAGT. Trimming at V came to 4 bases and at J to 6 bases, leaving 6 bases not matched to a gene.

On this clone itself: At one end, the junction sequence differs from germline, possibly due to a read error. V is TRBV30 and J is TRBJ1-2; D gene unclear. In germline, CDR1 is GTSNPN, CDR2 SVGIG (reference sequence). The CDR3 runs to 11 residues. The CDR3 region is CAWSVSQYGNF. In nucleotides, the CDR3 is TGTGCCTGGAGTGTCAGTCAGTACGGGAACTTC.

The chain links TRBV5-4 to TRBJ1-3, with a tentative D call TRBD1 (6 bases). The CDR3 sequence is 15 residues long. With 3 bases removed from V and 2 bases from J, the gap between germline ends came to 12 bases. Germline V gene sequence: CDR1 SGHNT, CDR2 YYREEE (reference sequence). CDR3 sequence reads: CASSYPGGPGNTIYF. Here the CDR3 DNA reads TGTGCCAGCAGCTACCCTGGGGGGCCTGGAAACACCATATATTTT.

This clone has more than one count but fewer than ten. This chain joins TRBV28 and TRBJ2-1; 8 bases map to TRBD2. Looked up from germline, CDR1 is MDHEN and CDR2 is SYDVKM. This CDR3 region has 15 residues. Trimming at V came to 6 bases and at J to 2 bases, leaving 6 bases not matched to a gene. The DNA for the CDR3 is TGTGCCAGCAGCCCCGTTAGCGGGGCCTACAATGAGCAGTTCTTC. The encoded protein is CASSPVSGAYNEQFF.

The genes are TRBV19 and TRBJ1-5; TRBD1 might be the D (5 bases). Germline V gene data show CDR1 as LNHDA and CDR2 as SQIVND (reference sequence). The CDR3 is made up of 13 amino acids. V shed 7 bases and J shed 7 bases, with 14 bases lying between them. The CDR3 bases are TGTGCCAGTAATTACCAGGGATCCCAGCCCCAGCATTTT. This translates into CASNYQGSQPQHF.

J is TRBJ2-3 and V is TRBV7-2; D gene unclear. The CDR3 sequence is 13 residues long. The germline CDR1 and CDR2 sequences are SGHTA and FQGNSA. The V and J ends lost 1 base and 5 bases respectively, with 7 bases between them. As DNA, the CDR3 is TGTGCCAGCAGCTTAGAGTACGGAGATACGCAGTATTTT. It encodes CASSLEYGDTQYF.

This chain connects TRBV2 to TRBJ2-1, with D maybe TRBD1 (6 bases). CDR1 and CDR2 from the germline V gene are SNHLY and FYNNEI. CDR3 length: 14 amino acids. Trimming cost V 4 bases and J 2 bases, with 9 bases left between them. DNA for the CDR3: TGTGCCAGCAGTGGTCAGGGGCCCTACAATGAGCAGTTCTTC. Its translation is CASSGQGPYNEQFF.

The CDR3 reads CASSLVSGGSKFF. CDR3 DNA: TGTGCCAGCAGCTTGGTTTCCGGGGGGTCTAAGTTCTTC. The V and J genes are TRBV5-6 and TRBJ2-1; 7 bases agree with TRBD2. CDR3 size: 13 residues. Germline V gene data show CDR1 as SGHDT and CDR2 as YYEEEE. Trimming took 0 bases from V and 14 from J; bases not matched to a gene: 8. Full variable domain (outside the CDR3, taken from reference TRBV5-6 and TRBJ2-1): DAGVTQSPTHLIKTRGQQVTLRCSPKSGHDTVSWYQQALGQGPQFIFQYYEEEERQRGNFPDRFSGHQFPNYSSELNVNALLLGDSALYLCASSLVSGGSKFFGPGTRLTVL.